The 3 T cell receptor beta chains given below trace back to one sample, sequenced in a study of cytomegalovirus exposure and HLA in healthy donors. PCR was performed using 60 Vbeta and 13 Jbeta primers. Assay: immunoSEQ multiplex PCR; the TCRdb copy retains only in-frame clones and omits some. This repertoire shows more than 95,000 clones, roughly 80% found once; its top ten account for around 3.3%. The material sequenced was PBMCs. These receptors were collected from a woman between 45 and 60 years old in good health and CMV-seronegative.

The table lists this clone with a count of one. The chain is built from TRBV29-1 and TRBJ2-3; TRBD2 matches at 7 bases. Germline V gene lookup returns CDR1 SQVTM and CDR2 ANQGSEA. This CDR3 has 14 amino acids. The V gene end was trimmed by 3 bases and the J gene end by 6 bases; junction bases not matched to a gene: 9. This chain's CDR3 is CSVEGGSRDDTQYF. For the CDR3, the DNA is TGCAGCGTTGAGGGCGGGAGTCGGGACGATACGCAGTATTTT.

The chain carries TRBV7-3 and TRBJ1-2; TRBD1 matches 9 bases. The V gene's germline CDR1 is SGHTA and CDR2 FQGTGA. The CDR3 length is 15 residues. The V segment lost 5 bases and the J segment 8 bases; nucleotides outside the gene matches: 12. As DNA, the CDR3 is TGTGCCAGCAGCAAAGGGGGACAGGGTAGAGAAGGCTACACCTTC. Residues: CASSKGGQGREGYTF.

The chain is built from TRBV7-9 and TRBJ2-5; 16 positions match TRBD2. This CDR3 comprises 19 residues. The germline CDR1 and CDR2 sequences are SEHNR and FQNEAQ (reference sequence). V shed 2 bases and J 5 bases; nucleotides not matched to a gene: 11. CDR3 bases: TGTGCCAGCAGCTTAAAAGGAAGAGGGACTAGCGGGAGGGTTGAGACCCAGTACTTC. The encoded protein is CASSLKGRGTSGRVETQYF.